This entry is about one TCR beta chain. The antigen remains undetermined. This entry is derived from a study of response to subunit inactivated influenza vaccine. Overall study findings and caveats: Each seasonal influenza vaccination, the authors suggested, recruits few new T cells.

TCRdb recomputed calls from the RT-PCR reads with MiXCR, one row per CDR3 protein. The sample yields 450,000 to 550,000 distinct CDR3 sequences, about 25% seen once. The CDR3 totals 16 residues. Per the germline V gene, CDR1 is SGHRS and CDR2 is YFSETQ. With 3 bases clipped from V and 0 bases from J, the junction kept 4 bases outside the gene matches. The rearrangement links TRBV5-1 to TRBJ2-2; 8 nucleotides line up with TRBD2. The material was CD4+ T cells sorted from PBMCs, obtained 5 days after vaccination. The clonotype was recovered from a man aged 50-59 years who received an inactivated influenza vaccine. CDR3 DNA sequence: TGCGCCAGCAGCTCCAGCGGGAGTTCGAACACCGGGGAGCTGTTTTTT. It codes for CASSSSGSSNTGELFF.